This T cell receptor beta chain was recovered during a study of T cell responses to AZD1222 COVID-19 vaccine. Points on this clone: The antigen is unknown.

Germline-derived CDR1 and CDR2 are KGHSY and FQNENV. This CDR3 has 15 residues. The V and J ends lost 4 bases and 4 bases respectively, with 16 bases between them. Repertoires were generated with immunoSEQ multiplex PCR, while TCRdb's copy carries only in-frame clones and drops some. The table lists 70,000 to 95,000 clones, under 90% of them singletons. Findings and caveats of the study: Repertoire sampling happened only post peak T cell response.

This clonotype was obtained from an adult in good health. The chain uses TRBV16 and TRBJ1-2, with D tentatively TRBD1 (5 bases). The starting material was peripheral blood, obtained on day 0 of MenACWY control vaccination. The CDR3 spells CASSPQGPGGYGYTF. The CDR3 DNA follows: TGTGCCAGCAGCCCGCAAGGGCCGGGGGGCTATGGCTACACCTTC.